The 5 T cell receptor beta chains in this list originate from one sample, sequenced in a study of blood T cell repertoires in COVID-19. Profiled with immunoSEQ multiplex PCR; TCRdb holds only in-frame clones, not every one. In the table there are about 130,000 clones, roughly four fifths of which are singletons. Sequencing was done on a sample of peripheral blood. Receptors were obtained from a man aged 55 to 69 with acute or convalescent COVID-19.

Points on this clone: Relative to the germline gene, one junction end is altered; a read error may explain this. The rearrangement joins TRBV28 to TRBJ1-1, with 7 bases matching TRBD1. The CDR3 covers 11 residues. CDR1 and CDR2 (germline): MDHEN, SYDVKM. The CDR3 loop is CASSAETGTVF. CDR3 sequence (DNA): TGTGCCAGCAGTGCCGAAACCGGGACAGTCTTT.

The CDR3, as DNA: TGCAGCGTTGAAGAGAGACAGGGGCCTAATGAAAAACTGTTTTTT. This gives the protein CSVEERQGPNEKLFF. The chain combines TRBV29-1 with TRBJ1-4; 8 nucleotides match TRBD1. This CDR3 has 15 amino acids. Trimming removed 0 bases from V and 3 bases from J; junction bases left unmatched: 3. Germline-derived CDR1 and CDR2 are SQVTM and ANQGSEA.

V and J are TRBV5-4 and TRBJ2-2; TRBD2 matches 7 bases. J gave up 10 bases and V 4 bases, and 19 bases lay outside the gene matches. CDR3 length equals 17 residues. Germline V CDR1 and CDR2: SGHNT, YYREEE (reference sequence). The DNA of the CDR3 is TGTGCCAGCAGCCCCGGTCGGGGGAGGGCCGATTCAGCGGAGCTGTTTTTT. It yields the protein CASSPGRGRADSAELFF.

This chain uses TRBV5-1 with TRBJ2-7, with 10 bases matching TRBD2. Germline lookup yields CDR1 SGHRS and CDR2 YFSETQ. Trimming took 4 bases from V and 0 from J; bases not matched to a gene: 1. This CDR3 has 14 residues. This CDR3 reads CASSRTSGSYEQYF. The CDR3 bases are TGCGCCAGCAGCCGGACTAGCGGCTCCTACGAGCAGTACTTC.

The chain carries TRBV4-1 and TRBJ1-2, with D perhaps TRBD1 (5 bases). The V gene lost 4 bases and the J gene lost 5 bases, with 17 bases spanning the gap. Germline V gene data show CDR1 as MGHRA and CDR2 as YSYEKL. The CDR3 consists of 15 residues. The CDR3 loop is CASSPAVGGYYGYTF. For the CDR3, the DNA is TGCGCCAGCAGCCCTGCGGTCGGGGGTTATTATGGCTACACCTTC.